One and the same sample provided the 15 T cell receptor beta chains below, sequenced in a study of T cell repertoires in cytomegalovirus infection. In TCRdb, the reads were re-called with MiXCR into one record per CDR3 protein. Among roughly 120,000 distinct CDR3 sequences listed, 32% were seen once. No antigens are known for them. The specimen was CD8+ T cells from cultured PBMCs, collected from culture after CMV antigen stimulation. The receptors here all came from a human donor in good health (CMV status not recorded). Some clones in this sample may be carry-over from other donors' samples.

The sample holds a few counts of this clonotype. The chain uses TRBV12-3 or TRBV12-4 and TRBJ2-2; weak D call: TRBD1 (5 bases). With 7 bases removed from V and 3 bases from J, the gap between germline ends came to 18 bases. The CDR3 has 16 residues. The CDR3 is CASIQQDRRHTGELFF. The CDR3 DNA reads as TGTGCCAGCATCCAACAGGACCGGCGCCACACCGGGGAGCTGTTTTTT.

The V gene is TRBV6-1, the J gene TRBJ2-3; possibly TRBD1 or TRBD2 for D (5 bases each). The CDR3 loop spans 15 amino acids. Germline CDR1 MNHNS, CDR2 SASEGT. V lost 5 bases and J 0 bases, leaving 12 bases between the germline ends. The CDR3 loop is CASSWDGTSTDTQYF. CDR3 DNA sequence: TGTGCCAGCAGTTGGGACGGAACTAGCACAGATACGCAGTATTTT.

This clonotype was seen a handful of times. The chain recombines TRBV15 with TRBJ2-2; 12 nucleotides agree with TRBD2. This CDR3 is built from 17 residues. The ends lost 5 bases at V and 5 bases at J; junction bases unmatched: 9. Germline values: CDR1 LNHNV, CDR2 YYDKDF (reference sequence). CDR3 DNA: TGTGCCACCAGCGAACTAGCGGGGGGATCAAAAACCGGGGAGCTGTTTTTT. Translating gives CATSELAGGSKTGELFF.

J is TRBJ2-6 and V is TRBV7-9, with D perhaps TRBD1 (6 bases). The germline gives CDR1 SEHNR, CDR2 FQNEAQ (reference sequence). The CDR3 runs 18 residues. V lost 5 bases to trimming and J lost 5 bases, with 22 bases between them. The CDR3 is CASSNAVTGGLRANVLTF. CDR3 sequence (DNA): TGTGCCAGCAGCAACGCAGTTACTGGGGGCCTGAGGGCCAACGTCCTGACTTTC.

This clonotype was found many times. The chain joins TRBV29-1 to TRBJ1-1; D is perhaps TRBD1 (5 bases). In germline, CDR1 is SQVTM, CDR2 ANQGSEA. The CDR3 consists of 12 residues. Trimming removed 4 bases at V and 7 bases at J, with 13 bases between. The CDR3 DNA reads as TGCAGCGTTGCCGGGCAGGGCCATGAAGCTTTCTTT. Protein product: CSVAGQGHEAFF.

This clonotype was picked up one time. The V gene is TRBV5-1, the J gene TRBJ2-3; 7 nucleotides agree with TRBD2. This CDR3 region has 15 residues. Looked up from germline, CDR1 is SGHRS and CDR2 is YFSETQ. Trimming removed 4 bases from V and 6 bases from J; junction bases left unmatched: 11. For the CDR3, the DNA is TGCGCCAGCAGCCCGTGGGGAGGGTTCACGGATACGCAGTATTTT. Translation: CASSPWGGFTDTQYF.

In its sample, this clonotype was seen a few times. This chain connects TRBV7-2 to TRBJ2-7; the match to TRBD1 covers 10 bases. The CDR3 sequence is 15 residues long. V shed 1 base and J 9 bases; nucleotides not matched to a gene: 9. Looked up from germline, CDR1 is SGHTA and CDR2 is FQGNSA. CDR3 coding DNA: TGTGCCAGCAGCTTAGAGACAGGGGGCACCCCCGGGCAGTACTTC. This encodes CASSLETGGTPGQYF. Variable domain in full (rest from reference TRBV7-2 and TRBJ2-7): GAGVSQSPSNKVTEKGKDVELRCDPISGHTALYWYRQSLGQGLEFLIYFQGNSAPDKSGLPSDRFSAERTGGSVSTLTIQRTQQEDSAVYLCASSLETGGTPGQYFGPGTRLTVT.

This clonotype turned up a few times. The chain employs TRBV28 and TRBJ2-5, with 8 bases identical to TRBD1. Trimming at V came to 10 bases and at J to 6 bases, leaving 7 bases not matched to a gene. This CDR3 has 12 residues. Per the germline V gene, CDR1 is MDHEN and CDR2 is SYDVKM. The CDR3 reads CATRQGTKTQYF. The CDR3 DNA reads TGTGCCACCCGACAGGGGACGAAGACCCAGTACTTC.

In this sample, this clonotype turned up many times. The chain's CDR3 is CASSHAPSKYEQYF. CDR3 bases: TGTGCCAGCAGCCATGCGCCTAGCAAGTACGAGCAGTACTTC. This sequence joins TRBV7-2 and TRBJ2-7; tentatively, D is TRBD2 (5 bases). This CDR3 is 14 amino acids long. Trimming removed 5 bases at V and 4 bases at J, with 15 bases between. CDR1 and CDR2 from the germline V gene are SGHTA and FQGNSA.

This rearrangement joins TRBV28 to TRBJ1-2; 9 nucleotides line up with TRBD1. Germline CDR1 MDHEN, CDR2 SYDVKM. The V and J ends lost 10 bases and 5 bases, in that order; junction bases with no gene match: 14. The CDR3 runs to 15 residues. Written as DNA, the CDR3 is TGTGCCACCACGACGCCCGGGACAGGGTCTTATGGCTACACCTTC. This translates into CATTTPGTGSYGYTF.

The chain combines TRBV4-1 with TRBJ2-7, with D possibly TRBD2 on 5 matching bases. The CDR3 has 12 amino acids. Germline CDR1 is MGHRA and CDR2 is YSYEKL. Trimming pared 4 bases from V and 5 bases from J, leaving 9 bases between. The CDR3 protein is CASSPGWDEQYF. The CDR3 DNA reads TGCGCCAGCAGCCCGGGGTGGGACGAGCAGTACTTC.

This clonotype was counted ten times or more. The gene calls are TRBV7-9 and TRBJ2-5; 9 nucleotides agree with TRBD1. CDR1 and CDR2 (germline): SEHNR, FQNEAQ (reference sequence). This CDR3 contains 15 residues. The J segment lost 4 bases and the V segment lost 5 bases, leaving 8 bases of the junction unmatched. The chain's CDR3 is CASSPRDRAVETQYF. DNA for the CDR3: TGTGCCAGCAGCCCCCGGGACAGGGCGGTAGAGACCCAGTACTTC. Full variable domain (missing parts from reference TRBV7-9 and TRBJ2-5): DTGVSQNPRHKITKRGQNVTFRCDPISEHNRLYWYRQTLGQGPEFLTYFQNEAQLEKSRLLSDRFSAERPKGSFSTLEIQRTEQGDSAMYLCASSPRDRAVETQYFGPGTRLLVL.

In its sample, this clonotype was seen many times. The chain has TRBV7-9 and TRBJ2-1; 8 nucleotides align to TRBD1. The CDR3 is 16 residues long. Germline V gives CDR1 SEHNR, CDR2 FQNEAQ (reference sequence). V was pared by 4 bases and J by 0 bases, with 5 bases of the junction left unmatched. The CDR3 DNA follows: TGTGCCAGCAGCTCGGACAGGGCAAGCTCCTACAATGAGCAGTTCTTC. It encodes CASSSDRASSYNEQFF.

This clonotype has a count of ten or more. The V gene is TRBV28, the J gene TRBJ1-3, with D hard to call. Germline V gene data show CDR1 as MDHEN and CDR2 as SYDVKM. CDR3 length: 16 amino acids. V lost 4 bases, J lost 4 bases, and 17 bases lay in between. CDR3 sequence (DNA): TGTGCCAGCAGTTGGGGTAACACCCTGGCGGGAAACACCATATATTTT. It codes for CASSWGNTLAGNTIYF.

This clonotype has ten or more counts. The V gene is TRBV11-2, the J gene TRBJ2-2; perhaps TRBD1 as D (5 bases). The V end lost 5 bases, the J end lost 0 bases, and 19 bases lay between the germline ends. Per germline, CDR1 SGHAT and CDR2 FQNNGV. CDR3 length equals 18 residues. CDR3 amino acids: CASSHLWAGPPNTGELFF. CDR3 coding DNA: TGTGCCAGCAGCCACTTATGGGCAGGGCCACCGAACACCGGGGAGCTGTTTTTT.